These T cell receptor beta chains were read from a single sample in a study of patients and donors after allogeneic stem cell transplantation. TCRdb used MiXCR to reprocess the RT-PCR reads, holding one entry per CDR3 protein. The sample lists roughly 960,000 distinct CDR3 sequences, about a sixth occurring once. The specimen sequenced was blood, either unsorted or a sorted T cell fraction (not recorded which). These receptors were obtained from a human donor who was either an allogeneic HSCT recipient or a stem cell or donor lymphocyte infusion donor (not recorded which). It is not recorded whose cells these are; they may come from a transplant donor. The CDR3 runs from the conserved cysteine through the conserved F or W. A D gene is named only where the DNA matches it firmly. Expanded clones get a size class; other rows say once, few or many, or leave the size out.

cdr3_aa cdr3_nt j_call v_call d_call clone_size
CASSFQVTDRWYGYTF TGTGCCAGCAGTTTTCAAGTTACCGATCGGTGGTATGGCTACACCTTC TRBJ1-2 TRBV12-3/TRBV12-4 - -
CASSLRLALAKNIQYF TGTGCCAGCAGTTTACGGCTAGCGCTTGCCAAAAACATTCAGTACTTC TRBJ2-4 TRBV12-3/TRBV12-4 - -
CASSLTPPGTPFIYEQYF TGTGCCAGCAGCTTGACCCCCCCAGGCACACCTTTTATCTACGAGCAGTACTTC TRBJ2-7 TRBV5-5 - few
CSARDLLSYEQYF TGCAGTGCTAGAGATCTCCTCTCCTACGAGCAGTACTTC TRBJ2-7 TRBV20-1 - -
CASSSRTSGATDTQYF TGTGCCAGCAGTTCAAGAACTAGCGGGGCGACAGATACGCAGTATTTT TRBJ2-3 TRBV6-2/TRBV6-3 TRBD2 -
CASSSGTGGGLIYNEQFF TGTGCCAGCAGCTCCGGGACAGGGGGCGGCCTGATTTACAATGAGCAGTTCTTC TRBJ2-1 TRBV11-2 TRBD1 few
CASSLSPGSSGNTIYF TGTGCCAGCAGCCTTAGTCCAGGGAGCTCTGGAAACACCATATATTTT TRBJ1-3 TRBV7-2 - few
CASSQDLAGFGLVSEQFF TGCGCCAGCAGCCAAGATCTGGCAGGGTTTGGGCTAGTTTCTGAGCAGTTCTTC TRBJ2-1 TRBV4-3 - many
CASSYSMRQSVGVSWPLHF TGTGCCAGCAGTTACTCCATGCGACAGTCCGTTGGTGTTAGTTGGCCCCTCCACTTT TRBJ1-6 TRBV6-2/TRBV6-3 - -
CASSARGTLSYEQYF TGTGCCAGCAGCGCCCGGGGGACTCTCTCCTACGAGCAGTACTTC TRBJ2-7 TRBV5-4 - -
CASSARTTSTDTQYF TGTGCCAGCAGCGCAAGGACCACTAGCACAGATACGCAGTATTTT TRBJ2-3 TRBV9 - few
CASSQDPLVAQDTQYF TGTGCCAGCAGCCAAGACCCACTAGTAGCACAAGATACGCAGTATTTT TRBJ2-3 TRBV4-2 - few
CASMYTSSYEQYF TGTGCCAGCATGTACACGAGCTCCTACGAGCAGTACTTC TRBJ2-7 TRBV6-5 - few
CASSDRFRGGYTF TGTGCCAGCAGCGACAGGTTCCGAGGGGGCTACACCTTC TRBJ1-2 TRBV7-9 - -
CASSQDSGGEQFF TGTGCCAGCAGCCAAGATAGCGGGGGAGAGCAGTTCTTC TRBJ2-1 TRBV7-2 TRBD2 few
CASSPQGNHGYTF TGTGCCAGCAGCCCCCAGGGAAACCATGGCTACACCTTC TRBJ1-2 TRBV6-6 - many
CASSFSGSGHEQFF TGTGCCAGCAGTTTTTCCGGTTCGGGACATGAGCAGTTCTTC TRBJ2-1 TRBV12-3/TRBV12-4 - -
CASSQEMGQLEWGYTF TGTGCCAGCAGCCAAGAGATGGGACAGCTTGAATGGGGCTACACCTTC TRBJ1-2 TRBV4-2 TRBD1 few
CASGKGQGGNYGYTF TGTGCCAGCGGGAAGGGGCAAGGGGGTAACTATGGCTACACCTTC TRBJ1-2 TRBV2 - -
CAVAGTSKYEQFF TGTGCCGTAGCCGGGACTAGTAAATATGAGCAGTTCTTC TRBJ2-1 TRBV10-3 TRBD2 few
CASSNRGGGTDTQYF TGTGCCAGCAGCAACCGGGGTGGGGGAACAGATACGCAGTATTTT TRBJ2-3 TRBV3-1 - few
CASRGAATNEKLFF TGTGCCAGCAGGGGGGCAGCAACTAATGAAAAACTGTTTTTT TRBJ1-4 TRBV27 - few
CASSATGGHYGYTF TGTGCCAGCAGTGCGACAGGGGGCCACTATGGCTACACCTTC TRBJ1-2 TRBV2 TRBD1 few
CSASLGGRGANVLTF TGCAGTGCTAGTTTAGGAGGCCGTGGGGCCAACGTCCTGACTTTC TRBJ2-6 TRBV20-1 - -
CASSQDRNPTNTGELFF TGTGCCAGCAGCCAAGATCGGAATCCCACGAACACCGGGGAGCTGTTTTTT TRBJ2-2 TRBV4-2 - -
CSAPDRGYGYTF TGCAGCGCTCCGGACAGGGGATATGGCTACACCTTC TRBJ1-2 TRBV29-1 TRBD1 many
CASIGGRREGAGELFF TGTGCCAGCATCGGGGGGCGCAGGGAGGGAGCCGGGGAGCTGTTTTTT TRBJ2-2 TRBV11-2 - -
CSVARLMNTEAFF TGCAGCGTTGCACGCCTGATGAACACTGAAGCTTTCTTT TRBJ1-1 TRBV29-1 - -
CASSLEYGHRPQHF TGTGCCAGCAGTTTAGAGTACGGCCATCGGCCCCAGCATTTT TRBJ1-5 TRBV28 - once
CSARPPGQQETQYF TGCAGTGCTAGACCCCCGGGACAGCAAGAGACCCAGTACTTC TRBJ2-5 TRBV20-1 TRBD1 few
CASSQTPGLEGTGELFF TGCGCCAGCAGCCAAACTCCGGGACTAGAGGGCACCGGGGAGCTGTTTTTT TRBJ2-2 TRBV5-1 TRBD2 -
CASSIYRASETQYF TGTGCCAGCAGTATATACAGGGCTTCGGAGACCCAGTACTTC TRBJ2-5 TRBV27 - once
CSVMRGGTNEKLFF TGCAGCGTGATGAGGGGGGGAACTAATGAAAAACTGTTTTTT TRBJ1-4 TRBV29-1 - few
CASSLWAGKADTQYF TGTGCCAGCAGTTTGTGGGCGGGAAAAGCAGATACGCAGTATTTT TRBJ2-3 TRBV27 - -
CASSPSRSNTDTQYF TGTGCCAGCAGTCCCTCAAGGTCAAACACAGATACGCAGTATTTT TRBJ2-3 TRBV12-3/TRBV12-4 - -
CASSSGLAGDSKQYF TGTGCCAGCAGTTCAGGACTAGCGGGAGATAGTAAGCAGTACTTC TRBJ2-7 TRBV6-4 TRBD2 once
CSVPQGGNEQFF TGCAGCGTTCCCCAGGGTGGGAATGAGCAGTTCTTC TRBJ2-1 TRBV29-1 - few
CASSPKTRTSGYNEQFF TGTGCCAGCAGTCCTAAAACCCGGACTAGCGGTTACAATGAGCAGTTCTTC TRBJ2-1 TRBV6-4 TRBD2 few
CASSYRQSGSAETQYF TGTGCCAGCAGTTACCGCCAGTCAGGGAGTGCAGAGACCCAGTACTTC TRBJ2-5 TRBV6-2/TRBV6-3 - -
CASSLNARGSSYEQYF TGTGCCAGCAGCTTGAATGCGCGGGGCAGCTCCTACGAGCAGTACTTC TRBJ2-7 TRBV7-9 - few
CASSGGGSNLYNEQFF TGTGCCAGCAGCGGGGGTGGTAGTAACTTATACAATGAGCAGTTCTTC TRBJ2-1 TRBV9 - -
CASSFKGAGLYNEQFF TGCGCCAGCAGCTTCAAGGGTGCGGGACTTTACAATGAGCAGTTCTTC TRBJ2-1 TRBV4-1 - once
CASSKHMGRAMNTEAFF TGTGCCAGCAGTAAGCACATGGGAAGGGCCATGAACACTGAAGCTTTCTTT TRBJ1-1 TRBV6-1 - few
CASSLYGGQTSYNEQFF TGTGCCAGCAGCTTATACGGGGGACAGACGTCCTACAATGAGCAGTTCTTC TRBJ2-1 TRBV11-3 - -
CASSLEGHTPRDGYTF TGTGCCAGCAGCTTGGAAGGACATACCCCAAGGGATGGCTACACCTTC TRBJ1-2 TRBV5-6 - few
CASSQENRRETQYF TGCGCCAGCAGCCAAGAGAATAGGCGGGAGACCCAGTACTTC TRBJ2-5 TRBV4-1 - -